The 16 T cell receptor beta chains listed next were all sequenced from one sample in a study of T cells after yellow fever vaccination (dated by TCRdb to between 2019 and 2020). In the paper's terms, the treatment or condition label means: live attenuated yellow fever vaccine strain. The library was built by means of 5' RACE. These reads were obtained on an Illumina HiSeq 2500. TCRdb reran the public reads through fastp at Q25 and MiXCR, keeping productive beta chains. Each entry merges the rows of one CDR3 protein and shows their most common DNA and genes. Counted in this sample were 500,000 to 650,000 distinct CDR3 sequences; roughly an eighth of them appeared once. Around 14% of the sample lies in the top ten. This specimen was PBMCs, taken on the day of the yellow fever booster vaccination. These receptors were taken from a young man who received the YFV17D yellow fever vaccine.

CDR3 bases: TGCGCCAGCAGCGAGACAGATTCTGGGACCCAGTACTTC. It codes for CASSETDSGTQYF. This chain links TRBV5-1 with TRBJ2-5; perhaps TRBD1 as D (5 bases). Trimming stripped 4 bases from V and 7 bases from J, with 14 bases between. The CDR3 covers 13 residues. CDR1 and CDR2 (germline): SGHRS, YFSETQ. The whole variable domain, filled in from reference TRBV5-1 and TRBJ2-5, reads KAGVTQTPRYLIKTRGQQVTLSCSPISGHRSVSWYQQTPGQGLQFLFEYFSETQRNKGNFPGRFSGRQFSNSRSEMNVSTLELGDSALYLCASSETDSGTQYFGPGTRLLVL.

The gene calls are TRBV28 and TRBJ2-7; 8 positions match TRBD2. CDR3 size: 15 residues. Germline CDR1 and CDR2: MDHEN and SYDVKM. V was clipped by 4 bases and J by 5 bases; unmatched bases: 10. As DNA, the CDR3 is TGTGCCAGCAGTTCGGGGGGGGGTGAGGCCCACGAGCAGTACTTC. This gives the protein CASSSGGGEAHEQYF.

The rearrangement joins TRBV7-9 to TRBJ2-7; a weak D match, TRBD2 (6 bases). Germline V gene data show CDR1 as SEHNR and CDR2 as FQNEAQ (reference sequence). The CDR3 contains 14 residues. V shed 0 bases and J shed 5 bases, with 11 bases lying between them. The CDR3 protein is CASSLAGGNHEQYF. Written as DNA, the CDR3 is TGTGCCAGCAGCTTAGCGGGAGGCAACCACGAGCAGTACTTC.

The table lists this clonotype with a few counts. V is TRBV5-1 and J is TRBJ1-6; no clear D. Germline-derived CDR1 and CDR2 are SGHRS and YFSETQ. This CDR3 has 14 amino acids. V lost 4 bases and J 7 bases, leaving 12 bases between the germline ends. The CDR3 sequence: CASSPALGNSPLHF. Here the CDR3 DNA reads TGCGCCAGCAGCCCTGCCTTGGGGAATTCACCCCTCCACTTT. The complete variable domain, with remaining parts taken from reference TRBV5-1 and TRBJ1-6, reads KAGVTQTPRYLIKTRGQQVTLSCSPISGHRSVSWYQQTPGQGLQFLFEYFSETQRNKGNFPGRFSGRQFSNSRSEMNVSTLELGDSALYLCASSPALGNSPLHFGNGTRLTVT.

The sample holds a few counts of this clonotype. The chain couples TRBV29-1 to TRBJ2-7; 9 nucleotides match TRBD2. CDR1 and CDR2 (germline): SQVTM, ANQGSEA. CDR3 length: 14 residues. The V and J ends lost 4 bases and 8 bases, in that order; junction bases with no gene match: 12. CDR3 protein: CSVGTDSGSPKQYF. CDR3 coding DNA: TGCAGCGTTGGGACGGATAGCGGGAGCCCCAAGCAGTACTTC.

The chain is built from TRBV7-2 and TRBJ2-3, with D perhaps TRBD2 (7 bases). The germline V gene has CDR1 SGHTA and CDR2 FQGNSA. This CDR3 spans 13 amino acids. V was trimmed by 5 bases and J by 8 bases, leaving 14 bases between them. The CDR3 reads CASSHPRGGTQYF. CDR3 nucleotide sequence: TGTGCCAGCAGCCACCCGAGGGGGGGTACGCAGTATTTT.

This chain uses TRBV7-8 with TRBJ2-6; tentative D call: TRBD1 (6 bases). Germline V gene lookup returns CDR1 SGHVS and CDR2 FQNEAQ. The CDR3 runs to 18 residues. Trimming cost V 5 bases and J 0 bases, with 17 bases left between them. The CDR3, as DNA: TGTGCCAGCAGCCCGCGGCCCGGACAGCCCTCTGGGGCCAACGTCCTGACTTTC. Translated: CASSPRPGQPSGANVLTF.

This chain connects TRBV5-4 to TRBJ2-3; 7 positions match TRBD1. Germline CDR1 reads SGHNT; CDR2 reads YYREEE (reference sequence). Trimming at V came to 4 bases and at J to 1 base, leaving 6 bases not matched to a gene. This CDR3 spans 15 amino acids. CDR3 bases: TGTGCCAGCAGCCCGGGACAGCTCCGCACAGATACGCAGTATTTT. This gives the protein CASSPGQLRTDTQYF.

This clonotype has more than one count but fewer than ten. The chain joins TRBV20-1 to TRBJ2-4; D possibly uses TRBD1 or TRBD2 (6 bases each). This CDR3 is 16 amino acids long. Trimming pared 6 bases from V and 1 base from J, leaving 19 bases between. CDR1 DFQATT and CDR2 SNEGSKA come from the germline V gene (reference sequence). CDR3 region: CSAGGDSREAKNIQYF. DNA of the CDR3: TGCAGTGCCGGGGGCGACAGCAGAGAGGCCAAAAACATTCAGTACTTC.

This clonotype was seen only once. The V and J genes are TRBV4-1 and TRBJ2-1; 8 positions match TRBD2. CDR1 is MGHRA, CDR2 YSYEKL, per germline. V shed 2 bases, J shed 7 bases, and the junction held 13 bases outside the gene matches. The CDR3 is 17 amino acids. CDR3 protein: CASSQSRTGGWENEQFF. CDR3 coding DNA: TGCGCCAGCAGCCAATCTCGGACGGGAGGGTGGGAAAATGAGCAGTTCTTC.

This chain links TRBV7-8 with TRBJ1-6; a possible D gene is TRBD1 (5 bases). CDR3 length: 16 amino acids. With 1 base removed from V and 10 bases from J, the gap between germline ends came to 17 bases. CDR1 and CDR2 (germline): SGHVS, FQNEAQ. In DNA form, the CDR3 reads TGTGCCAGCAGCTTAGTGCGCGGGGGTGTCAGCTCACCCCTCCACTTT. It translates to CASSLVRGGVSSPLHF.

The rearrangement joins TRBV5-1 to TRBJ1-5; weak D call: TRBD1 (5 bases). Trimming stripped 2 bases from V and 5 bases from J, with 17 bases between. The CDR3 has 16 amino acids. Germline CDR1 is SGHRS and CDR2 is YFSETQ. CDR3 nucleotide sequence: TGCGCCAGCAGCTTCCTACCGGGGACGCCCGATCAGCCCCAGCATTTT. Residues: CASSFLPGTPDQPQHF.

V gene TRBV7-9 combines with J gene TRBJ2-4; D not certain. This CDR3 has 15 amino acids. Trimming took 5 bases from V and 1 from J, leaving 12 bases between them. Germline values: CDR1 SEHNR, CDR2 FQNEAQ (reference sequence). CDR3 protein: CASSPLPRAKNIQYF. The CDR3 nucleotides read TGTGCCAGCAGCCCCCTCCCTAGGGCCAAAAACATTCAGTACTTC.

This clonotype has just a few counts. This chain links TRBV5-1 with TRBJ1-1; D might be TRBD1 (5 bases). This CDR3 contains 17 residues. Germline loops: CDR1 SGHRS, CDR2 YFSETQ. Deletions cut 5 bases from V and 1 base from J, with 21 bases between. The CDR3 region is CASRYRDEGRWNTEAFF. The CDR3 DNA is TGCGCCAGCAGGTACCGGGACGAGGGAAGGTGGAACACTGAAGCTTTCTTT.

The chain employs TRBV20-1 and TRBJ2-1; a weak D match, TRBD2 (6 bases). CDR1 is DFQATT and CDR2 is SNEGSKA in the germline V gene (reference sequence). Trimming removed 6 bases from V and 8 bases from J, with 14 bases in between. The CDR3 length is 12 residues. CDR3 in amino acids: CSAGGGIHEQFF. In DNA, the CDR3 is TGCAGTGCCGGGGGAGGTATCCATGAGCAGTTCTTC.

In this sample, this clonotype turned up a few times. The genes are TRBV6-2 or TRBV6-3 and TRBJ1-5, with D perhaps matching TRBD1 (5 bases). V dropped 2 bases and J dropped 1 base, with 12 bases sitting between them. The CDR3 totals 16 residues. Germline CDR1 MNHEY, CDR2 SVGEGT. The CDR3 protein is CASSYLPGISNQPQHF. The CDR3 bases are TGTGCCAGCAGTTACCTCCCAGGGATAAGCAATCAGCCCCAGCATTTT.